This record looks at one T cell receptor beta chain sequence and its context. This sample is part of a study of blood T cell repertoires in COVID-19. Turning to the study itself: From the United States, Italy and Spain came samples of acute and convalescent COVID-19. PBMCs, B-cell-depleted T cells, or T cells provided the cDNA or gDNA that made up the material.

Trimming stripped 0 bases from V and 4 bases from J, with 9 bases between. Germline CDR1 SQVTM, CDR2 ANQGSEA. There are 13 residues in the CDR3. In the original analysis: Reference gene primer amplification gave nucleated cell count estimates. This table comes from immunoSEQ multiplex PCR, and its TCRdb copy is limited to in-frame clones, with some not included. V and J calls and clone size are given by that table; D and trimming were obtained from the DNA. Of about 220,000 clones listed, around 80% were seen once; the top ten hold around 13%. This rearrangement joins TRBV29-1 to TRBJ1-1, with D hard to call. The clonotype comes from a human donor in a cohort sampled during active COVID-19. The sequenced sample was peripheral blood. The CDR3 sequence is CSVEEGPGTEAFF. CDR3 coding DNA: TGCAGCGTTGAAGAGGGTCCGGGCACTGAAGCTTTCTTT.